This T cell receptor beta chain was identified in a study of Ad26.COV2.S vaccination and SARS-CoV-2 variants. Sequencing used immunoSEQ multiplex PCR; TCRdb keeps in-frame clones, though not all of them. Of hundreds of thousands of clones in the sample, around 90% were seen once. CDR1 is SGHNT and CDR2 is YYREEE in the germline V gene (reference sequence). V dropped 2 bases and J dropped 7 bases, with 9 bases sitting between them. The CDR3 loop spans 12 amino acids. The treatment is: over 15 received Ad26.COV2.S at low or high dose, single or two shots; roughly five received placebo; per-sample allocation not given. It was on day 63 after the first vaccine or placebo injection that samples were taken.

The chain joins TRBV5-4 to TRBJ1-1; the D is unclear. Specimen: peripheral blood, collected in a trial of Ad26.COV2.S vaccine versus placebo. The TCR comes from a person aged 18-65 years who received the Ad26.COV2.S COVID-19 vaccine or a placebo. Written as DNA, the CDR3 is TGTGCCAGCAGCTTCGGCCGACTTGAAGCTTTCTTT. This gives the protein CASSFGRLEAFF.